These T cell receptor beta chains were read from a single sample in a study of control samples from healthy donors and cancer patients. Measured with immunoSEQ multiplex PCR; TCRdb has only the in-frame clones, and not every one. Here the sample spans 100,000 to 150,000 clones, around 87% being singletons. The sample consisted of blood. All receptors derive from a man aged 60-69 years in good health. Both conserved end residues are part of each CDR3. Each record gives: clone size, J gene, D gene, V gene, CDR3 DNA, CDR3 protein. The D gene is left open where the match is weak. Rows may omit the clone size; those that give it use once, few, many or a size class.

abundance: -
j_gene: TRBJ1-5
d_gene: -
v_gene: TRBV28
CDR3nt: TGTGCCCTTAAGGGGCACAATCAGCCCCAGCATTTT
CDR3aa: CALKGHNQPQHF

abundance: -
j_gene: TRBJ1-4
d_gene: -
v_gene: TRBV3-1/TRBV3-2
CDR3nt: TGTGCCAGCACCTCGCGGGGGACTAATGAAAAACTGTTTTTT
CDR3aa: CASTSRGTNEKLFF

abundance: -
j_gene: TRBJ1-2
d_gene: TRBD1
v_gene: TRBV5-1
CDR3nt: TGCGCCAGCAGCTTGGAAGGGACAGGGGGCGATGGCTACACCTTC
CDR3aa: CASSLEGTGGDGYTF

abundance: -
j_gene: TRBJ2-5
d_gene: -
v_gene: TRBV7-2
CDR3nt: TGTGCCAGCAGCGCACAGGGCGCTGGAGAGACCCAGTACTTC
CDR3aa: CASSAQGAGETQYF

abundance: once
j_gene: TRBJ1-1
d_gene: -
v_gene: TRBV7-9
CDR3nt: TGTGCCAGCAGCTTAGTGGTAGGTCAGGGGCGTAGCACTGAAGCTTTCTTT
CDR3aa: CASSLVVGQGRSTEAFF

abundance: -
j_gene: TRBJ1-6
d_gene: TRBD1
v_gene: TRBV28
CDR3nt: TGTGCCAGCAGTTTGAGGGACAGCGACAATTCACCCCTCCACTTT
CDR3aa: CASSLRDSDNSPLHF

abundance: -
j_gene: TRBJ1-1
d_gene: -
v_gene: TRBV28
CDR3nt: TGTGCCAGCAGTAGACAGACGAACACTGAAGCTTTCTTT
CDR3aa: CASSRQTNTEAFF

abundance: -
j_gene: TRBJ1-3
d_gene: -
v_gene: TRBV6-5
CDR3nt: TGTGCCAGCAGTTACGACAGTCTGGGAAACACCATATATTTT
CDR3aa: CASSYDSLGNTIYF

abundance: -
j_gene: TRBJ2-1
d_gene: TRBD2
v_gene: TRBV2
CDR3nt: TGTGCCAGCAGTGAATCGGGGAGGGCAGTCTACAATGAGCAGTTCTTC
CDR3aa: CASSESGRAVYNEQFF

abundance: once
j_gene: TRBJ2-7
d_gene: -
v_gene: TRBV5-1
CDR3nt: TGCGCCAGCAGCTTGGGCCAGGGAATCTACGAGCAGTACTTC
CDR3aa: CASSLGQGIYEQYF

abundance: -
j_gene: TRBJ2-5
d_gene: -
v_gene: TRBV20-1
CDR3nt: TGCAGTGCTAGTTCGTCGGATTCGGAGACCCAGTACTTC
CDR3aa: CSASSSDSETQYF

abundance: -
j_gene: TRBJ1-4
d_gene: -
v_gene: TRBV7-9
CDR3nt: TGTGCCAGCAGCTTAAGCAGTGCAACTAATGAAAAACTGTTTTTT
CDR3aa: CASSLSSATNEKLFF

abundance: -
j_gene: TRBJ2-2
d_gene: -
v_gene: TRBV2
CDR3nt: TGTGCCAGCAGTGATGCAGCCGGAAACACCGGGGAGCTGTTTTTT
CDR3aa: CASSDAAGNTGELFF

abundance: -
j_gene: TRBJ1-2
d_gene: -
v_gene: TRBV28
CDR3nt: TGTGCCAGCAAGCCAATCCTGGCGAACTATGGCTACACCTTC
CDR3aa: CASKPILANYGYTF

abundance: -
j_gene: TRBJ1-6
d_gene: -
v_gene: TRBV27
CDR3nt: TGTGCCAGCAGACAGATTACAGGGAATTCACCCCTCCACTTT
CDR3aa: CASRQITGNSPLHF

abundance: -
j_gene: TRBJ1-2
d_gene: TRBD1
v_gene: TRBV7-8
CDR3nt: TGTGCCAGCAGCTTTTTACAGGGGCTGGCCTATGGCTACACCTTC
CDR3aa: CASSFLQGLAYGYTF

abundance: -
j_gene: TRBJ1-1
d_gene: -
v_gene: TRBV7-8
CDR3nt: TGTGCCAGCAGCTCGCGGGGGGTCAGTGACGGGACAGCTTTCTTT
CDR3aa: CASSSRGVSDGTAFF

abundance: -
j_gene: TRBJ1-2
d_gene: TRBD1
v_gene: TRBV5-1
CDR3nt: TGCGCCAGCAGCCGAGAGACAGGGACCTATGGCTACACCTTC
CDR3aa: CASSRETGTYGYTF

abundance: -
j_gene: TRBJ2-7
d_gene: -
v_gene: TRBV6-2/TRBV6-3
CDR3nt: TGTGCCAGCAGTTTGGTCACCAGATACGAGCAGTACTTC
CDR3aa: CASSLVTRYEQYF